Here is one T cell receptor beta chain with its context. Antigen specificity is unknown. These data are taken from a study of CD8+ T cells in alopecia areata. Study outcomes and limitations: Resident alphabeta T-cell populations of normal skin are likewise subject to sequencing in scalp samples.

The germline gives CDR1 KGHSH, CDR2 LQKENI. CDR3 length: 14 residues. Trimming removed 4 bases from V and 2 bases from J, with 10 bases in between. Isolated RNA was reverse transcribed into cDNA used as the sequencing template. Profiled with immunoSEQ multiplex PCR; TCRdb holds only in-frame clones, not every one. The sample records around 270,000 clones, roughly 60% being singletons. Treatment defined: oral pan-JAK inhibitor, 5-10 mg twice daily. Sequences were derived from CD4+ T cells sorted from blood, sampled at week 24, from a patient treated with tofacitinib. This chain joins TRBV18 and TRBJ2-3; D call uncertain. This clonotype was sampled from a human donor with alopecia areata. CDR3 region: CASSLRVPTDTQYF. CDR3 in DNA: TGTGCCAGCTCACTAAGGGTGCCCACAGATACGCAGTATTTT.